The next 2 T cell receptor beta chains were all read from a single sample in a study of Graves' ophthalmopathy and Graves' hyperthyroidism. RNA served as the template for amplifying TCR beta CDR3 regions. A first-round RT-PCR used HTBI primers, followed by a second-round multiplex PCR. One entry per CDR3 protein results from TCRdb running MiXCR on the multiplex PCR reads. The repertoire holds approximately 330,000 distinct CDR3 sequences, with 17% as singletons. Sequencing was carried out using peripheral blood. Receptors originate from an adult man with Graves' ophthalmopathy.

This clonotype was recorded many times. This chain connects TRBV7-9 to TRBJ2-4; D is possibly TRBD1 or TRBD2 (5 bases each). The CDR3 is 15 amino acids. The V gene lost 4 bases and the J gene lost 7 bases, with 17 bases spanning the gap. Germline V lookup: CDR1 SEHNR, CDR2 FQNEAQ (reference sequence). The CDR3 DNA reads as TGTGCCAGCAGCTCTGCGGGTTACAGGTGGAACATTCAGTACTTC. Protein product: CASSSAGYRWNIQYF. The full variable domain, rest sourced from reference TRBV7-9 and TRBJ2-4, is DTGVSQNPRHKITKRGQNVTFRCDPISEHNRLYWYRQTLGQGPEFLTYFQNEAQLEKSRLLSDRFSAERPKGSFSTLEIQRTEQGDSAMYLCASSSAGYRWNIQYFGAGTRLSVL.

This clonotype has at least ten counts. This rearrangement joins TRBV28 to TRBJ1-6; weak D call: TRBD1 (5 bases). The CDR3 is 16 amino acids. Trimming stripped 7 bases from V and 8 bases from J, with 21 bases between. Looked up from germline, CDR1 is MDHEN and CDR2 is SYDVKM. CDR3: CASIRAGKGRYSPLHF. Written as DNA, the CDR3 is TGTGCCAGCATCAGGGCAGGTAAAGGAAGATATTCACCCCTCCACTTT.